The 11 T cell receptor beta chains below come from one sample, sequenced in a study of blood T cell repertoires in COVID-19 (dated by TCRdb to 2019 to 2021). The library was generated by the immunoSEQ multiplex PCR assay. This immuneACCESS table, as held by TCRdb, lists in-frame sequences with V and J called but not all clones. Of the missing ones, under half trace to an unresolved V gene in checked studies; the others have no known cause. A total of about 220,000 clones appear in this sample, 85% to 90% of them only once. The ten top clones hold 3.5% of the sample. Sequenced input: PBMCs or T cells enriched from blood (not recorded which). Receptors originate from a young woman in a cohort exposed to, infected with or recovered from COVID-19 (not recorded which).

The chain recombines TRBV11-2 with TRBJ2-1; 7 nucleotides agree with TRBD2. With 7 bases clipped from V and 4 bases from J, the junction kept 16 bases outside the gene matches. CDR1 is SGHAT and CDR2 is FQNNGV in the germline V gene. There are 17 residues in the CDR3. In DNA form, the CDR3 reads TGTGCCAGCACCCTAGGGGCTAGCGGACCGTTATACAATGAGCAGTTCTTC. This translates into CASTLGASGPLYNEQFF.

V and J are TRBV19 and TRBJ1-3, with 10 bases matching TRBD1. This CDR3 has 15 amino acids. Germline V CDR1 and CDR2: LNHDA, SQIVND (reference sequence). V lost 5 bases to trimming and J lost 3 bases; unmatched junction nucleotides: 4. The CDR3 region has the DNA TGTGCCAGTAGTTCGGACAGGGGGAATGGAAACACCATATATTTT. Protein: CASSSDRGNGNTIYF.

The J gene is TRBJ1-4, the V gene TRBV5-8; 7 nucleotides agree with TRBD1. Germline trimming cut 0 bases from V and 0 bases from J; bases unmatched to any gene: 2. Germline V lookup: CDR1 SGHTS, CDR2 YDEGEE. The CDR3 consists of 16 residues. CDR3 DNA sequence: TGTGCCAGCAGCTTGGGTACAGGGGCAACTAATGAAAAACTGTTTTTT. Amino acids: CASSLGTGATNEKLFF.

The V call is TRBV19, the J call TRBJ1-1; D perhaps matches TRBD1 (6 bases). The germline gives CDR1 LNHDA, CDR2 SQIVND (reference sequence). This CDR3 region has 14 residues. The V end lost 6 bases, the J end lost 1 base, and 12 bases lay between the germline ends. CDR3 residues: CASSPWGPNTEAFF. The CDR3 DNA sequence: TGTGCCAGTAGCCCGTGGGGGCCGAACACTGAAGCTTTCTTT.

V usage is TRBV11-2 and J usage is TRBJ2-3, with 7 bases that match TRBD2. Germline V lookup: CDR1 SGHAT, CDR2 FQNNGV. The CDR3 has 16 amino acids. Germline trimming cut 2 bases from V and 2 bases from J; bases unmatched to any gene: 7. CDR3: CASSLLASGNTDTQYF. CDR3 nucleotide sequence: TGTGCCAGCAGCTTATTGGCTAGCGGCAACACAGATACGCAGTATTTT.

V gene TRBV5-4 combines with J gene TRBJ2-5; 16 bases align to TRBD2. V lost 4 bases to trimming and J lost 3 bases; unmatched junction nucleotides: 3. Germline CDR1 is SGHNT and CDR2 is YYREEE (reference sequence). CDR3 length equals 16 residues. CDR3 sequence: CASSPGTSGREETQYF. The DNA for the CDR3 is TGTGCCAGCAGCCCGGGGACTAGCGGGAGGGAAGAGACCCAGTACTTC.

The V and J genes are TRBV14 and TRBJ1-6; D is ambiguous. The CDR3 spans 16 residues. Per germline, CDR1 SGHDN and CDR2 FVKESK. V shed 0 bases and J shed 7 bases, with 13 bases lying between them. The CDR3: CASSQDRGQQNSPLHF. For the CDR3, the DNA is TGTGCCAGCAGCCAAGATCGAGGGCAGCAGAATTCACCCCTCCACTTT. The whole variable domain, filled in from reference TRBV14 and TRBJ1-6, reads EAGVTQFPSHSVIEKGQTVTLRCDPISGHDNLYWYRRVMGKEIKFLLHFVKESKQDESGMPNNRFLAERTGGTYSTLKVQPAELEDSGVYFCASSQDRGQQNSPLHFGNGTRLTVT.

The gene calls are TRBV27 and TRBJ2-7; the match to TRBD2 covers 13 bases. V lost 3 bases, J lost 1 base, and 3 bases stayed unmatched. The length of the CDR3 is 16 residues. The germline gives CDR1 MNHEY, CDR2 SMNVEV (reference sequence). DNA of the CDR3: TGTGCCAGCAGTTTTCGACTAGCGGGAGGTTCCTACGAGCAGTACTTC. Its translation: CASSFRLAGGSYEQYF.

The V and J genes are TRBV6-1 and TRBJ1-5, with D possibly matching TRBD1 (6 bases). The CDR3 consists of 16 residues. Germline lookup yields CDR1 MNHNS and CDR2 SASEGT. V gave up 0 bases and J gave up 2 bases, with 11 bases separating them. CDR3 loop: CASSEAGGAGNQPQHF. The CDR3 DNA reads as TGTGCCAGCAGTGAAGCTGGGGGGGCGGGCAATCAGCCCCAGCATTTT.

This clone appeared a single time. The chain joins TRBV5-1 to TRBJ2-2; D might be TRBD2 (5 bases). Trimming cost V 3 bases and J 5 bases, with 14 bases left between them. Germline CDR1 reads SGHRS; CDR2 reads YFSETQ. This CDR3 comprises 15 residues. CDR3 loop: CASSSNGERTGELFF. DNA for the CDR3: TGCGCCAGCAGCTCGAATGGGGAGCGGACCGGGGAGCTGTTTTTT.

V usage is TRBV20-1 and J usage is TRBJ2-1; the D is unclear. The V and J ends lost 3 bases and 6 bases respectively, with 15 bases between them. Germline V gene sequence: CDR1 DFQATT, CDR2 SNEGSKA (reference sequence). This CDR3 contains 14 residues. In nucleotides, the CDR3 is TGCAGTGCTAGTAGTCGAGCCGCTAGCAATGAGCAGTTCTTC. Translating it yields CSASSRAASNEQFF.